This note documents a single T cell receptor (beta chain) sequence. What it binds is not known. Using immunoSEQ multiplex PCR, the repertoire was profiled, and TCRdb retains in-frame clones only, with some absent. In the table there are about 170,000 clones, 80% to 90% of which are singletons. Between the trimmed V and J ends, which lost 4 bases and 3 bases, there was a span of 7 bases. Germline V gives CDR1 SGHTS, CDR2 YDEGEE. This CDR3 is built from 12 residues. The sample comes from a study of T cell responses to AZD1222 COVID-19 vaccine. The study's findings and limits: Clonal diversity was possibly underestimated; the donors were predominantly white British and more often female. Sampling captured repertoires only after the peak T cell response. Dominant at 160-218 and 743-854, vaccine-associated CD4 TCRs also spanned spike.

This TCR derives from an adult in good health. The sequencing used peripheral blood, collected on day 0 of AZD1222 vaccination. The rearrangement uses TRBV5-8 and TRBJ2-5, with D unclear. CDR3 coding DNA: TGTGCCAGCAGCGCAAGGGAAGAGACCCAGTACTTC. It codes for CASSAREETQYF. Full variable domain (remainder filled in from reference TRBV5-8 and TRBJ2-5): EAGVTQSPTHLIKTRGQQATLRCSPISGHTSVYWYQQALGLGLQFLLWYDEGEERNRGNFPPRFSGRQFPNYSSELNVNALELEDSALYLCASSAREETQYFGPGTRLLVL.